A selection of T cell receptor beta chains follows, all from one sample in a study of blood T cells in healthy people across ages. Each CDR3 protein gets one entry after TCRdb re-called the 5' RACE reads with MiXCR. The data contain some 890,000 distinct CDR3 sequences, almost 30% of them seen just once; the ten biggest clones take up roughly 10%. These data also featured in a second study, about T cells of mothers and their children.

The sample taken for sequencing was blood. The origin of the receptors is a woman in her 40s in good health. Both conserved end residues are trimmed from each CDR3. Each record gives: clone size, V gene, J gene, CDR3 protein. Where a row states a size, it is once, few, many or the class of an expanded clone; other rows omit it.

>many|TRBV5-1|TRBJ2-3
ASSSQRTSGGSTQY
>many|TRBV12-3/TRBV12-4|TRBJ2-1
ASSSKLYNEQF
>once|TRBV4-1|TRBJ2-1
ASSQASAGSYNEQF
>few|TRBV5-1|TRBJ2-4
ASSSYRQGDIQY
>few|TRBV6-5|TRBJ2-1
ASSYLGQGRNEQF
>many|TRBV29-1|TRBJ1-2
SVSGGNGYT
>many|TRBV28|TRBJ2-7
ASRRQGLAYEQY
>few|TRBV20-1|TRBJ2-1
SASTGTGAISSYNEQF
>many|TRBV7-8|TRBJ2-7
ASSLLPDGEQY
>NA|TRBV4-2|TRBJ1-1
ASSQVGGGSTEAF
>few|TRBV6-5|TRBJ1-2
ASSSRQGWNYGYT
>many|TRBV20-1|TRBJ2-7
SAVTGSYEQY
>many|TRBV2|TRBJ2-7
ASNLGTYEQY
>NA|TRBV29-1|TRBJ1-6
SVRDSLNSPLH
>NA|TRBV6-2/TRBV6-3|TRBJ2-2
ASSYRSNTGELF
>many|TRBV9|TRBJ2-7
ASSPPRSGAGEQY
>NA|TRBV25-1|TRBJ1-2
TSSELYAGINGYT
>few|TRBV7-8|TRBJ1-1
ASSVRGGLNTEAF
>NA|TRBV15|TRBJ1-1
ATSRERGVNTEAF
>many|TRBV7-8|TRBJ2-7
ASSLGGTGYYEQY
>NA|TRBV27|TRBJ2-5
ASSLGGTGVETQY
>many|TRBV6-1|TRBJ2-3
ASSEAQGRKDTQY
>NA|TRBV6-5|TRBJ2-5
ASSYPIAGGGQTQY
>many|TRBV20-1|TRBJ2-5
SASVGGARETQY
>few|TRBV19|TRBJ1-1
ASSWGQGGTEAF
>few|TRBV12-3/TRBV12-4|TRBJ1-1
ASSLRVRAEAF
>NA|TRBV3-1|TRBJ1-2
ASSQVVAGGGYT
>NA|TRBV5-6|TRBJ2-7
ANSPGRRYQQY
>NA|TRBV12-3/TRBV12-4|TRBJ1-1
ASSLWTGRKTEAF
>many|TRBV29-1|TRBJ2-4
SVVSGKGNIQY
>few|TRBV12-3/TRBV12-4|TRBJ1-4
ASSLPFATNEKLF